The text below deals with one TCR beta chain. Antigen: not known. This sample is drawn from a study of beta chain features in type 1 diabetes. Turning to the study itself: Age, gender and cell yields were similar between patients and healthy donors. In all, some 100,000,000 sorted cells from all samples were analyzed. Study-level results: Type 1 diabetes patients had moderately but significantly shorter TCRB CDR3s in all four CD4+ subsets. VDJ junctions from type 1 diabetes patients carried fewer insertions and larger deletions.

Isolated RNA was reverse transcribed in full, so expressed TCRB transcripts were sequenced. Assay used: immunoSEQ multiplex PCR; TCRdb lists only in-frame clones, some missing. This sample carries over 300,000 clones, around 8.5% of them seen once, and the ten largest clones take 0.95% to 1.1%. V was shortened by 4 bases and J by 6 bases, with 11 bases between the two germline ends. The CDR3 is 12 amino acids. CDR1 and CDR2 (germline): SGHDT, YYEEEE. Each of the CD4+ naive, central memory, regulatory and stem cell-like memory populations was sorted via CD45RO/CCR7/CD25/CD127/CD95/CD27. The sequenced sample consisted of central memory CD4+ T cells from blood. The chain carries TRBV5-6 and TRBJ2-7, with a tentative D call TRBD1 (5 bases). This TCR came from a man younger than 40 with type 1 diabetes. The chain's CDR3 is CASSLDRTEQYF. In DNA form, the CDR3 reads TGTGCCAGCAGCCTCGACAGAACCGAGCAGTACTTC. The whole variable domain, filled in from reference TRBV5-6 and TRBJ2-7, reads DAGVTQSPTHLIKTRGQQVTLRCSPKSGHDTVSWYQQALGQGPQFIFQYYEEEERQRGNFPDRFSGHQFPNYSSELNVNALLLGDSALYLCASSLDRTEQYFGPGTRLTVT.